The 14 T cell receptor beta chains listed next were all sequenced from one sample in a study of cytomegalovirus exposure and HLA in healthy donors. PCR was performed using 60 Vbeta and 13 Jbeta primers. The table came from immunoSEQ multiplex PCR; TCRdb's copy has only in-frame clones and leaves some out. The sample holds roughly 150,000 clones; 80% are singletons and the top ten take 14%. Specimen: PBMCs. Source of these receptors: a woman aged 35 to 49 in good health and CMV-seronegative.

J is TRBJ2-7 and V is TRBV14, with 11 nucleotides matching TRBD2. Losses at the gene ends were 3 bases for V and 2 bases for J; bases not matched to a gene: 3. The CDR3 covers 15 residues. Per the germline V gene, CDR1 is SGHDN and CDR2 is FVKESK. This CDR3 is CASSHLAGGTYEQYF. The CDR3 DNA follows: TGTGCCAGCAGCCATCTAGCGGGGGGAACCTACGAGCAGTACTTC.

This sequence joins TRBV7-2 and TRBJ2-3, with 7 bases that match TRBD1. The CDR3 totals 14 residues. V shed 5 bases, J shed 6 bases, and the junction held 8 bases outside the gene matches. The germline CDR1 and CDR2 sequences are SGHTA and FQGNSA. In DNA form, the CDR3 reads TGTGCCAGCAGCATGGGACAGCTTGGGGATACGCAGTATTTT. This encodes CASSMGQLGDTQYF.

The chain recombines TRBV2 with TRBJ2-7; possibly TRBD1 for D (6 bases). Germline V gene data show CDR1 as SNHLY and CDR2 as FYNNEI. Trimming stripped 6 bases from V and 4 bases from J, with 19 bases between. CDR3 length equals 15 residues. In DNA, the CDR3 is TGTGCCAGCAGGGGGACCACAGGGTTTGTGTACGAGCAGTACTTC. Translation gives CASRGTTGFVYEQYF. The complete variable domain, with remaining parts taken from reference TRBV2 and TRBJ2-7, reads EPEVTQTPSHQVTQMGQEVILRCVPISNHLYFYWYRQILGQKVEFLVSFYNNEISEKSEIFDDQFSVERPDGSNFTLKIRSTKLEDSAMYFCASRGTTGFVYEQYFGPGTRLTVT.

The chain has TRBV28 and TRBJ2-1; 7 bases fit TRBD1. V was clipped by 2 bases and J by 11 bases; unmatched bases: 3. The CDR3 loop spans 12 amino acids. Germline CDR1 reads MDHEN; CDR2 reads SYDVKM. The CDR3 sequence: CASSLNRGKQFF. CDR3 in DNA: TGTGCCAGCAGTTTAAACAGGGGCAAGCAGTTCTTC.

The chain combines TRBV27 with TRBJ2-1; a weak D match, TRBD2 (5 bases). The CDR3 is made up of 13 amino acids. The germline CDR1 and CDR2 sequences are MNHEY and SMNVEV (reference sequence). V lost 0 bases and J 10 bases, leaving 10 bases between the germline ends. The DNA of the CDR3 is TGTGCCAGCAGTTTATCGAGGACTTACGAGCAGTTCTTC. Protein: CASSLSRTYEQFF.

This clone was recorded a few times. The J gene is TRBJ2-3, the V gene TRBV7-7; possibly TRBD1 for D (6 bases). V lost 5 bases and J 2 bases, leaving 14 bases between the germline ends. There are 15 residues in the CDR3. The V gene's germline CDR1 is SSHAT and CDR2 FNYEAQ (reference sequence). Here the CDR3 reads CASSRGQTYTDTQYF. CDR3 bases: TGTGCCAGCAGCCGAGGACAGACCTACACAGATACGCAGTATTTT.

V and J are TRBV5-5 and TRBJ2-7, with D perhaps matching TRBD1 (7 bases). Germline V gives CDR1 SGHKS, CDR2 YYEKEE (reference sequence). Between the trimmed V and J ends, which lost 4 bases and 3 bases, there was a span of 20 bases. This CDR3 comprises 16 residues. CDR3 nucleotide sequence: TGTGCCAGCAGCGACCCATATCTCAGGGGGGTCTACGAGCAGTACTTC. It yields the protein CASSDPYLRGVYEQYF.

The chain employs TRBV7-9 and TRBJ2-5; 8 positions match TRBD1. This CDR3 contains 15 residues. CDR1 SEHNR and CDR2 FQNEAQ come from the germline V gene (reference sequence). The V gene end was trimmed by 8 bases and the J gene end by 0 bases; junction bases not matched to a gene: 8. CDR3 in DNA: TGTGCCAGCCCCCGGGGACAGGACGACCAAGAGACCCAGTACTTC. Translated, it gives CASPRGQDDQETQYF.

The chain has TRBV7-3 and TRBJ2-7, with D perhaps TRBD2 (5 bases). This CDR3 contains 14 residues. V gave up 2 bases and J gave up 0 bases, with 8 bases separating them. From germline, CDR1 is SGHTA and CDR2 FQGTGA. CDR3 bases: TGTGCCAGCAGCTTATTCGGGGACTCCTACGAGCAGTACTTC. It encodes CASSLFGDSYEQYF. Looking up the rest from reference TRBV7-3 and TRBJ2-7 gives the full variable domain: GAGVSQTPSNKVTEKGKYVELRCDPISGHTALYWYRQSLGQGPEFLIYFQGTGAADDSGLPNDRFFAVRPEGSVSTLKIQRTERGDSAVYLCASSLFGDSYEQYFGPGTRLTVT.

The chain employs TRBV19 and TRBJ1-4, with a tentative D call TRBD1 (6 bases). The CDR3 is 13 residues long. Trimming removed 7 bases from V and 7 bases from J, with 13 bases in between. Germline lookup yields CDR1 LNHDA and CDR2 SQIVND (reference sequence). In DNA, the CDR3 is TGTGCCAGTACAGGGGTTCGAACTGAAAAACTGTTTTTT. Translating it yields CASTGVRTEKLFF. The full variable domain, its missing parts supplied by reference TRBV19 and TRBJ1-4, is DGGITQSPKYLFRKEGQNVTLSCEQNLNHDAMYWYRQDPGQGLRLIYYSQIVNDFQKGDIAEGYSVSREKKESFPLTVTSAQKNPTAFYLCASTGVRTEKLFFGSGTQLSVL.

J is TRBJ2-7 and V is TRBV2, with 10 bases that match TRBD1. Germline CDR1 SNHLY, CDR2 FYNNEI. The V and J ends lost 8 bases and 7 bases, in that order; junction bases with no gene match: 14. This CDR3 region has 15 residues. The CDR3 DNA reads TGTGCCAGCCAAAGCGGGAGACAGGGGGCAGGTGAGCAGTACTTC. Protein: CASQSGRQGAGEQYF.

The chain carries TRBV4-1 and TRBJ1-1; D unresolved. V was clipped by 1 base and J by 1 base, with 13 bases between them. CDR1 and CDR2 from the germline V gene are MGHRA and YSYEKL. This CDR3 is built from 16 residues. CDR3 bases: TGCGCCAGCAGCCAAGTTATGGAGGGCCGGAACACTGAAGCTTTCTTT. This translates into CASSQVMEGRNTEAFF.

The chain combines TRBV30 with TRBJ1-6; TRBD1 matches 9 bases. V trimming: 3 bases; J trimming: 8 bases; junction bases outside the gene matches: 5. In germline, CDR1 is GTSNPN, CDR2 SVGIG (reference sequence). The CDR3 runs 14 residues. This CDR3 is CAWSPDRGDSPLHF. The CDR3 DNA sequence: TGTGCCTGGAGCCCCGACAGGGGGGATTCACCCCTCCACTTT.

This clone occurred once. The chain links TRBV27 to TRBJ1-2, with 7 bases matching TRBD1. Germline V CDR1 and CDR2: MNHEY, SMNVEV (reference sequence). V trimming: 5 bases; J trimming: 1 base; junction bases outside the gene matches: 10. CDR3 length: 16 residues. The CDR3 nucleotides are TGTGCCAGCAGTCCTTATAGGACAGGCGTTAACTATGGCTACACCTTC. Translating it yields CASSPYRTGVNYGYTF.